This TCR beta chain was identified during a study of vaccination effects on CD4 cells after COVID-19. Study results and limitations: After vaccination, at late timepoints, clones induced by infection and by vaccine contracted markedly. The study, lacking early post-infection timepoints, had few convalescent patients.

Antigen-specific CD4+ T cells were expanded with viral peptide pools in the ViraFEST assay before sequencing. Cultured cells yielded isolated CD4+ T cells after 10 days. The healthy vaccine recipients, who had no prior SARS-CoV-2 infection, showed negative nucleocapsid antibodies. Cultivation was performed at a few million PBMC per well with around 10 IU/ml IL-2 and 9 to 10 ug/ml peptides added. Half of the medium was exchanged for IL-2 medium on both days 3 and 7. The protocol was immunoSEQ multiplex PCR, while the TCRdb copy is restricted to in-frame clones and leaves out a portion. There are about 70,000 clones in the sample; 75% to 90% occur only once, and roughly an eighth lies in the top ten. Turning to this clone: Its matching antigen is unknown.

From germline, CDR1 is LNHDA and CDR2 SQIVND (reference sequence). Trimming took 6 bases from V and 0 from J, leaving 14 bases between them. The CDR3 runs 15 residues. The sequence derives from a human donor who received a COVID-19 vaccine. The chain employs TRBV19 and TRBJ1-1; D is undetermined. The material sequenced was CD4+ T cells from PBMCs cultured with SARS-CoV-2 spike peptides, taken before COVID-19 vaccination. CDR3 residues: CASRSSGFMNTEAFF. The CDR3 nucleotides are TGTGCCAGTAGATCAAGCGGTTTTATGAACACTGAAGCTTTCTTT.